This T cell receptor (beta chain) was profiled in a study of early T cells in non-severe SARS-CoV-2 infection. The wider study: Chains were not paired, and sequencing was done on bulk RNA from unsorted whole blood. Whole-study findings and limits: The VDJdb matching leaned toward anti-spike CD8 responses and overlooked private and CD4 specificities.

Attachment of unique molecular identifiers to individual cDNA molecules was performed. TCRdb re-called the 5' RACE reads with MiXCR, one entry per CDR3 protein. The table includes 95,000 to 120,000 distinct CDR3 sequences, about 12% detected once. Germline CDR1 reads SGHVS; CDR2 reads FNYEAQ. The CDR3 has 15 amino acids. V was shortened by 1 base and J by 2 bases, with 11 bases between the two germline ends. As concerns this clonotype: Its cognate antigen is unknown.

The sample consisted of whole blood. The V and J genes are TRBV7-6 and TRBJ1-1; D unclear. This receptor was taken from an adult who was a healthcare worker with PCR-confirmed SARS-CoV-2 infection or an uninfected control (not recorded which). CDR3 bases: TGTGCCAGCAGCTTAGAGTGGGCCCACAACACTGAAGCTTTCTTT. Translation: CASSLEWAHNTEAFF. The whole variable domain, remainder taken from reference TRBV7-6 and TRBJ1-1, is GAGVSQSPRYKVTKRGQDVALRCDPISGHVSLYWYRQALGQGPEFLTYFNYEAQQDKSGLPNDRFSAERPEGSISTLTIQRTEQRDSAMYRCASSLEWAHNTEAFFGQGTRLTVV.